The 6 T cell receptor beta chains presented below share a single source sample, sequenced in a study of cytomegalovirus exposure and HLA in healthy donors. This PCR relied on a set of 60 Vbeta primers and 13 Jbeta primers. Here immunoSEQ multiplex PCR was the method, and the copy in TCRdb shows in-frame clones only, minus some. The table shows 60,000 to 75,000 clones, with about two thirds occurring only once. The sequenced sample consisted of PBMCs. The receptors were sampled from a woman aged 40 to 50 in good health and CMV-seropositive.

The chain employs TRBV9 and TRBJ2-1; TRBD2 might be the D (5 bases). Looked up from germline, CDR1 is SGDLS and CDR2 is YYNGEE. The germline V and J ends were trimmed by 3 bases and 0 bases, with 16 bases remaining between them. The CDR3 runs 17 residues. CDR3 sequence (DNA): TGTGCCAGCAGCGGAGGGATACAGCTGGGCTCCTACAATGAGCAGTTCTTC. Amino acids: CASSGGIQLGSYNEQFF.

The V gene is TRBV5-1, the J gene TRBJ2-7; D possibly corresponds to TRBD1 (6 bases). The V end lost 0 bases, the J end lost 2 bases, and 9 bases lay between the germline ends. The germline CDR1 and CDR2 sequences are SGHRS and YFSETQ. The CDR3 length is 14 residues. CDR3 in DNA: TGCGCCAGCAGCTTGGACAGGGTAACCTACGAGCAGTACTTC. Translation: CASSLDRVTYEQYF. Using reference TRBV5-1 and TRBJ2-7 for the parts outside the CDR3, the full variable domain is KAGVTQTPRYLIKTRGQQVTLSCSPISGHRSVSWYQQTPGQGLQFLFEYFSETQRNKGNFPGRFSGRQFSNSRSEMNVSTLELGDSALYLCASSLDRVTYEQYFGPGTRLTVT.

This clone was detected only a few times. The chain couples TRBV7-6 to TRBJ2-1; tentative D call: TRBD1 (6 bases). V was trimmed by 3 bases and J by 2 bases, leaving 11 bases between them. The CDR3 loop spans 15 amino acids. Germline CDR1 SGHVS, CDR2 FNYEAQ. This CDR3 reads CASSFTGRAYNEQFF. CDR3 coding DNA: TGTGCCAGCAGCTTCACAGGGCGAGCCTACAATGAGCAGTTCTTC. Full variable domain (remainder filled in from reference TRBV7-6 and TRBJ2-1): GAGVSQSPRYKVTKRGQDVALRCDPISGHVSLYWYRQALGQGPEFLTYFNYEAQQDKSGLPNDRFSAERPEGSISTLTIQRTEQRDSAMYRCASSFTGRAYNEQFFGPGTRLTVL.

This clone was detected once. This sequence joins TRBV5-1 and TRBJ2-5, with TRBD2 matching 9 bases. V gave up 0 bases and J gave up 2 bases; unmatched junction bases: 5. This CDR3 region has 16 residues. Germline CDR1 SGHRS, CDR2 YFSETQ. CDR3: CASSLGASGTQETQYF. CDR3 DNA: TGCGCCAGCAGCTTGGGGGCTAGCGGGACGCAAGAGACCCAGTACTTC.

V and J are TRBV19 and TRBJ2-3; TRBD2 aligns across 8 bases. With V trimmed by 10 bases and J by 2 bases, 5 bases remained unmatched. CDR3 length: 13 amino acids. Germline loops: CDR1 LNHDA, CDR2 SQIVND (reference sequence). The CDR3 nucleotides read TGTGCCACCGGGACTAGAGACACAGATACGCAGTATTTT. Amino acids: CATGTRDTDTQYF.

The chain employs TRBV7-9 and TRBJ2-7; TRBD2 aligns across 8 bases. CDR1 is SEHNR, CDR2 FQNEAQ, per germline (reference sequence). V lost 5 bases and J lost 0; bases outside the gene matches: 9. This CDR3 contains 16 residues. CDR3 nucleotide sequence: TGTGCCAGCAGCCGGGGGGGGAGCTTCGACTCCTACGAGCAGTACTTC. Amino acid sequence: CASSRGGSFDSYEQYF.